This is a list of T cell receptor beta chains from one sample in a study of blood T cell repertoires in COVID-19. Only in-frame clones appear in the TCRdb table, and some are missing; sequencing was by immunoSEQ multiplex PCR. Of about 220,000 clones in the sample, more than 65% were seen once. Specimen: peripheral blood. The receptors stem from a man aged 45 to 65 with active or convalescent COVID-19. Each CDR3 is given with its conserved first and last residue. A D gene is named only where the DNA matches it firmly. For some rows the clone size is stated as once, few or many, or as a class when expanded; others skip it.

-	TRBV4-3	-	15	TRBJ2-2	CASRLSVTNTGELFF	TGCGCCAGCAGACTTAGCGTTACGAACACCGGGGAGCTGTTTTTT
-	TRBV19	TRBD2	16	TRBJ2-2	CASSIRGGTNTGELFF	TGTGCCAGTAGTATAAGGGGAGGGACGAACACCGGGGAGCTGTTTTTT
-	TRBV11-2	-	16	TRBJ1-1	CASSIKWRGRNTEAFF	TGTGCCAGCAGCATAAAATGGAGGGGAAGGAACACTGAAGCTTTCTTT
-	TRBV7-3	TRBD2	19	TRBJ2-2	CASSQTSGRALINTGELFF	TGTGCCAGCAGCCAAACTAGCGGGAGGGCCCTAATTAACACCGGGGAGCTGTTTTTT
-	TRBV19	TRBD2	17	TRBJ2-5	CASSIGLAGTPLTSQYF	TGTGCCAGTAGTATCGGGCTAGCGGGTACTCCTCTCACTTCCCAGTACTTC
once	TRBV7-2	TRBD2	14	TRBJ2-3	CASILGGSTDTQYF	TGTGCCAGCATCTTGGGGGGGTCCACAGATACGCAGTATTTT
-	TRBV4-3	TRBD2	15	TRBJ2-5	CASSQGGGGPETQYF	TGCGCCAGCAGCCAAGGGGGCGGGGGGCCGGAGACCCAGTACTTC
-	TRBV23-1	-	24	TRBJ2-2	CASSQSLETSQSLNRARGTGELFF	TGCGCCAGCAGTCAATCCCTCGAAACGTCCCAAAGCCTAAACAGGGCAAGGGGGACCGGGGAGCTGTTTTTT
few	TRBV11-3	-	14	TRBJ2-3	CASSLDGNTDTQYF	TGTGCCAGCAGCTTAGACGGGAACACAGATACGCAGTATTTT
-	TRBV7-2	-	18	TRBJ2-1	CASSPLGGATSSYNEQFF	TGTGCCAGCAGCCCCTTAGGTGGGGCCACCAGCTCCTACAATGAGCAGTTCTTC
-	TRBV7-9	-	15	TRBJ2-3	CASSFEASRFNAQYF	TGTGCCAGCAGCTTTGAGGCTAGCCGTTTTAATGCGCAGTATTTT
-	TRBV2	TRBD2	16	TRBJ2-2	CASGPREGAFTGELFF	TGTGCCAGCGGACCGCGGGAGGGGGCGTTCACCGGGGAGCTGTTTTTT
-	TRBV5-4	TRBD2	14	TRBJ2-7	CASSLDAGGGEQYF	TGTGCCAGCAGCTTGGACGCGGGAGGAGGCGAGCAGTACTTC
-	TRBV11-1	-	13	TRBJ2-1	CASSLAVDNEQFF	TGTGCCAGCAGCTTAGCGGTAGACAATGAGCAGTTCTTC
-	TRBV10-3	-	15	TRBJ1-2	CAISESLGGLYGYTF	TGTGCCATCAGTGAGTCCCTCGGGGGGCTCTATGGCTACACCTTC
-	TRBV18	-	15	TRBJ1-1	CASSPMSPGNTEAFF	TGTGCCAGCTCACCGATGTCGCCAGGGAACACTGAAGCTTTCTTT
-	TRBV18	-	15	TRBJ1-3	CASSPPQGSGNTIYF	TGTGCCAGCTCACCACCGCAGGGCTCTGGAAACACCATATATTTT
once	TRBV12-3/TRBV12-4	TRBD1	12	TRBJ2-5	CASRDQQGAQYF	TGTGCCAGCAGAGATCAACAGGGGGCCCAGTACTTC
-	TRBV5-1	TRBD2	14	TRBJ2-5	CASSSSGAARTQYF	TGCGCCAGCAGCAGTAGCGGGGCCGCCAGGACCCAGTACTTC
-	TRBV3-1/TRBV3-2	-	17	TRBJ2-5	CASSQCPGERQQETQYF	TGTGCCAGCAGCCAATGCCCCGGTGAGCGACAGCAAGAGACCCAGTACTTC
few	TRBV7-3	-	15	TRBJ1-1	CASSSRGDGNTEAFF	TGTGCCAGCAGCTCCAGAGGTGACGGGAACACTGAAGCTTTCTTT
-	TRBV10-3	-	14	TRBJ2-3	CAISESIVQGTQYF	TGTGCCATCAGTGAGTCGATTGTACAGGGTACGCAGTATTTT
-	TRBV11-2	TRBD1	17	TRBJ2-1	CASSPGARDRGVNEQFF	TGTGCCAGCAGCCCGGGGGCCCGGGACAGGGGGGTCAATGAGCAGTTCTTC
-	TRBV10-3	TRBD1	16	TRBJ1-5	CAISAAGGQGNQPQHF	TGTGCCATCAGTGCCGCGGGGGGACAGGGTAATCAACCCCAGCATTTT
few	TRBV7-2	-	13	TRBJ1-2	CASSTGRTYGYTF	TGTGCCAGCAGCACCGGCCGGACTTACGGCTACACCTTC
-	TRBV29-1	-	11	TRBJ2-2	CSATGPGELFF	TGCAGCGCTACAGGGCCCGGGGAGCTGTTTTTT
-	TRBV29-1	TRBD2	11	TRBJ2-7	CSALTSGGQYF	TGCAGCGCCCTGACTAGCGGGGGACAGTACTTC
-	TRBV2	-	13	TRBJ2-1	CASESYSYNEQFF	TGTGCCAGCGAGAGCTACTCCTACAATGAGCAGTTCTTC
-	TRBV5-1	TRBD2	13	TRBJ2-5	CASSLRGGETQYF	TGCGCCAGCAGCTTGAGGGGAGGGGAGACCCAGTACTTC
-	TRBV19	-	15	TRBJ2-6	CASSTPGVGANVLTF	TGTGCCAGTAGTACCCCAGGGGTCGGGGCCAACGTCCTGACTTTC
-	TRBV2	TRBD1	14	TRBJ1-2	CASSEAWDREGYTF	TGTGCCAGCAGTGAAGCTTGGGACAGGGAAGGCTACACCTTC
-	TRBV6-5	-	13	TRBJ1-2	CASSPQGLGGYTF	TGTGCCAGCAGTCCACAGGGTCTGGGTGGCTACACCTTC